This T cell receptor (beta chain) is from a study of identical twins. Study findings and constraints: Beta clonotypes that were abundant in cord blood contained fewer insertions, a pattern absent from memory repertoires. Analyses of zero insertions could, in part, be confounded by invariant MAIT and iNKT cells. These conclusions were based on statistical analysis (cross-sectional, not following the same donors).

This clonotype was counted a few times. The antigen remains unidentified. Each donor (without exception) was a healthy Caucasian. TCRdb used MiXCR to reprocess the 5' RACE reads, holding one entry per CDR3 protein. The profile covers 350,000 to 500,000 distinct CDR3 sequences, with about a fifth appearing a single time and approximately 12% taken by the ten largest. The sample comprised naive T cells sorted from blood. The source of this sequence is a man aged 50 to 59 in good health.

In nucleotides, the CDR3 is TGTGCCAGCAGCCATAGGGTTGGGCGGGAGGGGTCCTACGAGCAGTACTTC. This codes for CASSHRVGREGSYEQYF. This chain uses TRBV4-2 with TRBJ2-7; 9 bases align to TRBD2. Germline CDR1 LGHNA, CDR2 YNFKEQ. The CDR3 runs 17 residues. After removal of 3 bases from V and 1 base from J, the junction contained 10 bases not matched to a gene.